These 22 T cell receptor beta chains were all obtained from the same sample, sequenced in a study of T-cell reconstitution after alpha-beta-depleted transplantation in children. TCRbeta library construction was performed incorporating unique molecular identifiers. Using its own MiXCR run on the PCR reads, TCRdb lists one record per CDR3 protein. The sample consists of 200,000 to 250,000 distinct CDR3 sequences, about a tenth of them appearing once. Sequencing was performed on PBMCs, taken before TCRalphabeta/CD19-depleted stem cell transplant. Receptor source: a child younger than two with acute myeloid leukemia, due to receive a stem cell transplant.

This clonotype has ten or more counts. The rearrangement uses TRBV29-1 and TRBJ2-7; D possibly corresponds to TRBD2 (5 bases). From germline, CDR1 is SQVTM and CDR2 ANQGSEA. The length of the CDR3 is 14 residues. The V gene lost 0 bases and the J gene lost 3 bases, with 12 bases spanning the gap. CDR3 nucleotides: TGCAGCGTTGAAGATCCAGGAGGAGTCTACGAGCAGTACTTC. It specifies CSVEDPGGVYEQYF.

This clonotype has more than one count but fewer than ten. The chain links TRBV5-6 to TRBJ2-2, with 9 bases aligning to TRBD2. CDR1 is SGHDT and CDR2 is YYEEEE in the germline V gene. The CDR3 is made up of 14 amino acids. Trimming removed 1 base from V and 7 bases from J; junction bases left unmatched: 2. Here the CDR3 DNA reads TGTGCCAGCAGCTTGATTAGCGGGAGCGGGGAGCTGTTTTTT. As protein: CASSLISGSGELFF.

This clonotype has a count of ten or more. The genes are TRBV5-1 and TRBJ2-1; D perhaps matches TRBD1 (5 bases). The CDR3 has 11 residues. Per the germline V gene, CDR1 is SGHRS and CDR2 is YFSETQ. V lost 0 bases and J 12 bases, leaving 7 bases between the germline ends. CDR3 in amino acids: CASSLGDRQFF. CDR3 nucleotides: TGCGCCAGCAGCTTGGGCGACAGGCAGTTCTTC.

Many counts were recorded for this clonotype. CDR3 DNA sequence: TGTGCCAGCAGTGAGGTCCTGGGTTACGAGCAGTACTTC. Residues: CASSEVLGYEQYF. The chain couples TRBV6-1 to TRBJ2-7, with D hard to call. V was trimmed by 3 bases and J by 4 bases, leaving 10 bases between them. CDR3 length equals 13 residues. Germline V CDR1 and CDR2: MNHNS, SASEGT.

CDR3 residues: CASIFSTEAFF. In DNA form, the CDR3 reads TGTGCCAGCATCTTTAGCACTGAAGCTTTCTTT. The rearrangement uses TRBV28 and TRBJ1-1; D gene unclear. The CDR3 spans 11 residues. V lost 7 bases to trimming and J lost 4 bases, with 7 bases between them. CDR1 and CDR2 (germline): MDHEN, SYDVKM.

This clonotype was counted many times. V gene TRBV5-1 combines with J gene TRBJ2-1; 8 nucleotides align to TRBD1. CDR3 length: 15 residues. V lost 0 bases, J lost 9 bases, and 8 bases stayed unmatched. In germline, CDR1 is SGHRS, CDR2 YFSETQ. The DNA for the CDR3 is TGCGCCAGCAGCTTGGTTGGAGGGGGGACAGGTGAGCAGTTCTTC. This codes for CASSLVGGGTGEQFF.

This clonotype was observed at least ten times. J is TRBJ2-7 and V is TRBV30; 7 bases agree with TRBD1. Germline V gene sequence: CDR1 GTSNPN, CDR2 SVGIG (reference sequence). There are 12 residues in the CDR3. V was pared by 3 bases and J by 4 bases, with 3 bases of the junction left unmatched. CDR3 in amino acids: CAWRRDRYEQYF. In DNA, the CDR3 is TGTGCCTGGAGACGGGACAGATACGAGCAGTACTTC.

This clonotype was counted many times. The chain recombines TRBV2 with TRBJ2-1; 8 bases match TRBD1. CDR1 is SNHLY and CDR2 is FYNNEI in the germline V gene. The CDR3 has 14 residues. Trimming removed 10 bases from V and 6 bases from J; junction bases left unmatched: 11. CDR3 in DNA: TGTGCCACTTCGGCCGGGACAGGCCCCAATGAGCAGTTCTTC. It yields the protein CATSAGTGPNEQFF.

This clonotype appeared many times. CDR3 DNA: TGCGCCAGCAAGGCGGGAGGGCCCAACACCGGGGAGCTGTTTTTT. Translating gives CASKAGGPNTGELFF. The chain joins TRBV5-1 to TRBJ2-2, with 9 bases aligning to TRBD2. CDR3 length: 15 amino acids. The V segment lost 6 bases and the J segment 2 bases; nucleotides outside the gene matches: 5. Per the germline V gene, CDR1 is SGHRS and CDR2 is YFSETQ.

In its sample, this clonotype was seen many times. This chain connects TRBV20-1 to TRBJ1-4, with D possibly being TRBD1 (6 bases). Germline V CDR1 and CDR2: DFQATT, SNEGSKA (reference sequence). V shed 3 bases and J shed 5 bases, with 16 bases lying between them. CDR3 size: 15 residues. The CDR3 region has the DNA TGCAGTGCTAGGGAGGACAGTAGGCCGAATGAAAAACTGTTTTTT. It specifies CSAREDSRPNEKLFF.

This clonotype has at least ten counts. CDR3 amino acids: CASKDSDSNQPQHF. In nucleotides, the CDR3 is TGTGCCAGCAAGGACTCTGATAGCAATCAGCCCCAGCATTTT. The chain uses TRBV7-2 and TRBJ1-5; D is undetermined. This CDR3 is built from 14 residues. CDR1 is SGHTA, CDR2 FQGNSA, per germline. V was pared by 7 bases and J by 0 bases, with 10 bases between.

This clonotype was counted at least ten times. V and J are TRBV12-3 or TRBV12-4 and TRBJ2-1, with TRBD2 matching over 12 bases. The CDR3 totals 15 residues. The J segment lost 6 bases and the V segment lost 6 bases, leaving 6 bases of the junction unmatched. CDR3 nucleotides: TGTGCCAGCAGGACTCTAGCGGGAGGGGTCAATGAGCAGTTCTTC. Translation: CASRTLAGGVNEQFF.

This clonotype was detected only a few times. V gene TRBV25-1 combines with J gene TRBJ2-5; D not resolved. Germline V gives CDR1 MGHDK, CDR2 SYGVNS. V was shortened by 3 bases and J by 7 bases, with 21 bases between the two germline ends. The CDR3 covers 16 residues. The CDR3 nucleotides read TGTGCCAGCAGTGATTCCCTTCCTCGACTGACCGGGACCCAGTACTTC. Translating it yields CASSDSLPRLTGTQYF.

Comment on this clonotype: A much larger clone lies a single base off, so this may be a read error. The V and J genes are TRBV7-9 and TRBJ1-1; TRBD1 might be the D (5 bases). Germline V gene data show CDR1 as SEHNR and CDR2 as FQNEAQ (reference sequence). This CDR3 has 16 residues. The chain's CDR3 is CASSLVRFGGSTETFF. For the CDR3, the DNA is TGTGCCAGCAGCTTAGTTCGGTTTGGGGGGAGCACTGAAACTTTCTTT.

This clonotype occurred many times. This chain links TRBV5-6 with TRBJ1-2; no firm D call. Deletions cut 2 bases from V and 4 bases from J, with 21 bases between. This CDR3 is 17 amino acids long. CDR1 is SGHDT, CDR2 YYEEEE, per germline. CDR3 nucleotides: TGTGCCAGCAGCTTATATCTCGGCGGTCAGTACCCCTATGGCTACACCTTC. This codes for CASSLYLGGQYPYGYTF.

This clonotype has at least ten counts. This chain connects TRBV20-1 to TRBJ2-5, with 9 bases aligning to TRBD2. Germline CDR1 reads DFQATT; CDR2 reads SNEGSKA (reference sequence). V shed 6 bases and J 2 bases; nucleotides not matched to a gene: 4. The CDR3 sequence is 13 residues long. The CDR3 here is CSAPGLAQETQYF. For the CDR3, the DNA is TGCAGTGCCCCCGGACTAGCGCAAGAGACCCAGTACTTC.

This clonotype was observed a handful of times. CDR3 in amino acids: CASSLLGPTSEKLFF. The CDR3 DNA is TGTGCCAGCAGTTTGTTGGGGCCAACCAGTGAAAAACTGTTTTTT. This rearrangement joins TRBV12-3 or TRBV12-4 to TRBJ1-4, with a weak D call TRBD1 (5 bases). CDR3 size: 15 residues. V was cut by 3 bases and J by 7 bases, with 15 bases left in between.

This clonotype was counted at least ten times. The chain couples TRBV27 to TRBJ2-2, with D hard to call. This CDR3 spans 13 amino acids. Germline V gene lookup returns CDR1 MNHEY and CDR2 SMNVEV (reference sequence). Deletions cut 5 bases from V and 0 bases from J, with 4 bases between. CDR3 sequence (DNA): TGTGCCAGCAGTGCCGCGAACACCGGGGAGCTGTTTTTT. Protein sequence: CASSAANTGELFF.

This clonotype has a handful of counts. The CDR3 loop is CASNYLASHEQFF. The CDR3, as DNA: TGTGCCAGCAACTACCTAGCTTCCCATGAGCAGTTCTTC. V gene TRBV7-2 combines with J gene TRBJ2-1; TRBD2 might be the D (5 bases). V lost 7 bases and J lost 8, with 15 bases in between. This CDR3 spans 13 amino acids. Germline V gives CDR1 SGHTA, CDR2 FQGNSA.

This clonotype has at least ten counts. The rearrangement uses TRBV5-1 and TRBJ1-2; possibly TRBD1 for D (6 bases). Germline V gene lookup returns CDR1 SGHRS and CDR2 YFSETQ. The CDR3 totals 14 residues. The ends were cut back, 4 bases at V and 7 bases at J, with 17 bases in the middle. DNA for the CDR3: TGCGCCAGCAGCCTTACAGGGTCGTCGGCTGGCTACACCTTC. It specifies CASSLTGSSAGYTF.

This clonotype has a count of ten or more. The chain couples TRBV28 to TRBJ1-1; D is unclear. V dropped 4 bases and J dropped 3 bases, with 9 bases sitting between them. The CDR3 consists of 13 residues. CDR1 MDHEN and CDR2 SYDVKM come from the germline V gene. The CDR3 DNA follows: TGTGCCAGCAGTTCAGACGGATACACTGAAGCTTTCTTT. Protein: CASSSDGYTEAFF.

The gene calls are TRBV29-1 and TRBJ2-1; 7 bases agree with TRBD2. Germline trimming cut 1 base from V and 4 bases from J; bases unmatched to any gene: 19. The germline CDR1 and CDR2 sequences are SQVTM and ANQGSEA. This CDR3 spans 19 amino acids. The CDR3 protein is CSVEGEGGRRGRHYNEQFF. In nucleotides, the CDR3 is TGCAGCGTTGAAGGGGAGGGCGGGCGTAGGGGTCGGCATTACAATGAGCAGTTCTTC.